This T cell receptor beta chain was sequenced during a study of T cells in tuberculosis. Study-wide results and limits: Cases with active tuberculosis were adults, while controls were adolescents.

This table comes from immunoSEQ multiplex PCR, and its TCRdb copy is limited to in-frame clones, with some not included. Of 30,000 or so clones in the sample, about 90% were seen once. The CDR3 is 14 residues long. V was pared by 1 base and J by 2 bases, with 9 bases between. Germline values: CDR1 SGHNT, CDR2 YYREEE (reference sequence). Notes on this clone: Its antigen is still unknown.

The clonotype was recovered from a donor between 10 and 35 years old with latent tuberculosis or without tuberculosis infection. The sample consisted of PBMCs. This chain uses TRBV5-4 with TRBJ2-5; D gene ambiguous. The CDR3 nucleotides are TGTGCCAGCAGCTTGTCCACATCTCAAGAGACCCAGTACTTC. The encoded protein is CASSLSTSQETQYF.